The 20 T cell receptor beta chains reported below all come from one sample, sequenced in a study of CD8 T cells in ankylosing spondylitis. Study-level results: Ankylosing spondylitis blood seemed to carry a telltale TCR beta motif made of several highly homologous variants.

Their cognate antigens are unknown. Each CDR3 protein is one row after TCRdb ran MiXCR on the 5' RACE reads. The repertoire holds a few hundred thousand distinct CDR3 sequences, with about 22% as singletons. The sample consisted of blood, either unsorted or a sorted T cell fraction (not recorded which). Receptor source: a male donor with ankylosing spondylitis.

The rearrangement uses TRBV11-3 and TRBJ1-3, with D possibly matching TRBD1 (6 bases). This CDR3 contains 18 residues. Looked up from germline, CDR1 is SGHNT and CDR2 is YENEEA. Trimming took 6 bases from V and 0 from J, leaving 21 bases between them. Written as DNA, the CDR3 is TGTGCCAGCAGTCAAGGACGGGGGGCAGAACCCTCTGGAAACACCATATATTTT. Residues: CASSQGRGAEPSGNTIYF.

This chain links TRBV5-1 with TRBJ2-1; D is unresolved. The CDR3 contains 13 residues. The germline CDR1 and CDR2 sequences are SGHRS and YFSETQ. V shed 6 bases and J shed 5 bases, with 12 bases lying between them. The CDR3, as DNA: TGCGCCAGCACCCCAGGACCTCACAATGAGCAGTTCTTC. This translates into CASTPGPHNEQFF.

The V and J genes are TRBV4-1 and TRBJ2-5; TRBD1 aligns across 9 bases. V lost 1 base, J lost 5 bases, and 8 bases stayed unmatched. CDR3 length equals 16 residues. CDR1 MGHRA and CDR2 YSYEKL come from the germline V gene. The CDR3: CASSQVWTGVRETQYF. The CDR3 nucleotides read TGCGCCAGCAGCCAAGTTTGGACAGGGGTAAGGGAGACCCAGTACTTC.

In this sample, this clonotype turned up a few times. The chain's CDR3 is CASSLRTGANTGELFF. CDR3 nucleotide sequence: TGTGCCAGCAGCTTACGGACAGGGGCGAACACCGGGGAGCTGTTTTTT. The chain recombines TRBV9 with TRBJ2-2; 9 positions agree with TRBD1. Germline values: CDR1 SGDLS, CDR2 YYNGEE. The trim removed 4 bases at V and 0 bases at J, leaving 4 bases unmatched. The CDR3 covers 16 residues.

This sequence joins TRBV5-1 and TRBJ1-6; 8 bases fit TRBD1. CDR1 SGHRS and CDR2 YFSETQ come from the germline V gene. Losses at the gene ends were 8 bases for V and 6 bases for J; bases not matched to a gene: 10. CDR3 length: 15 residues. The CDR3 DNA is TGCGCCAGTAACGTGGACGGACAGGGTAATTCACCCCTCCACTTT. This translates into CASNVDGQGNSPLHF.

The sample holds a few counts of this clonotype. This sequence joins TRBV19 and TRBJ2-1; 13 positions agree with TRBD2. The CDR3 runs to 15 residues. V shed 6 bases and J 5 bases; nucleotides not matched to a gene: 4. Germline V lookup: CDR1 LNHDA, CDR2 SQIVND (reference sequence). The CDR3 coding sequence is TGTGCCAGTAGGCCTGGGACTAGCGGGAACAATGAGCAGTTCTTC. This gives the protein CASRPGTSGNNEQFF.

This clonotype was detected ten times or more. The gene calls are TRBV20-1 and TRBJ2-7; D gene ambiguous. The V and J ends lost 2 bases and 2 bases respectively, with 19 bases between them. Germline values: CDR1 DFQATT, CDR2 SNEGSKA (reference sequence). The length of the CDR3 is 16 residues. Here the CDR3 reads CSARHHQGRSPYEQYF. CDR3 DNA: TGCAGTGCTAGACACCATCAAGGGCGGAGTCCCTACGAGCAGTACTTC.

This clonotype was detected a few times. V gene TRBV12-3 or TRBV12-4 combines with J gene TRBJ2-1; 11 nucleotides match TRBD2. Trimming took 5 bases from V and 6 from J; bases not matched to a gene: 6. The CDR3 extends over 15 amino acids. CDR3 residues: CASSHPGLAANEQFF. CDR3 DNA sequence: TGTGCCAGCAGTCATCCGGGACTAGCGGCCAATGAGCAGTTCTTC.

The table lists this clonotype with many counts. The chain combines TRBV3-1 with TRBJ2-5; D gene ambiguous. This CDR3 region has 15 residues. Germline CDR1 reads LGHDT; CDR2 reads YNNKEL (reference sequence). V was clipped by 1 base and J by 0 bases, with 9 bases between them. CDR3 coding DNA: TGTGCCAGCAGCCAAGGGTGGGGAAACCAAGAGACCCAGTACTTC. Encoded protein: CASSQGWGNQETQYF.

The chain uses TRBV7-3 and TRBJ1-6; weak D call: TRBD1 (5 bases). Germline-derived CDR1 and CDR2 are SGHTA and FQGTGA. The CDR3 contains 16 residues. V lost 1 base and J 9 bases, leaving 16 bases between the germline ends. The CDR3 loop is CASSLIGDGGGSPLHF. The CDR3, as DNA: TGTGCCAGCAGCTTAATTGGGGATGGGGGGGGTTCACCCCTCCACTTT.

This clonotype was detected a few times. The chain joins TRBV18 to TRBJ2-1; 7 bases are shared with TRBD1. J lost 8 bases, V lost 6 bases, and 7 bases had no gene match. The germline CDR1 and CDR2 sequences are KGHSH and LQKENI. The CDR3 length is 13 residues. Here the CDR3 DNA reads TGTGCCAGCTCGCCTGGGACAGCCCATGAGCAGTTCTTC. Residues: CASSPGTAHEQFF.

The rearrangement joins TRBV11-3 to TRBJ2-7; the D gene is possibly TRBD2 (5 bases). The CDR3 has 13 residues. V shed 5 bases and J shed 6 bases, with 14 bases lying between them. Germline V lookup: CDR1 SGHNT, CDR2 YENEEA. The CDR3, as DNA: TGTGCCAGCAGCGAAAATACTAGAGCCGAGCAGTACTTC. As protein: CASSENTRAEQYF.

V usage is TRBV6-2 or TRBV6-3 and J usage is TRBJ2-1, with D perhaps matching TRBD2 (5 bases). This CDR3 contains 18 residues. The germline V and J ends were trimmed by 4 bases and 8 bases, with 27 bases remaining between them. Per the germline V gene, CDR1 is MNHEY and CDR2 is SVGEGT. The CDR3 here is CASSLPRAMAAERDEQFF. CDR3 sequence (DNA): TGTGCCAGCAGTTTACCGAGGGCCATGGCGGCGGAGAGGGATGAGCAGTTCTTC.

V and J are TRBV20-1 and TRBJ1-5; no definite D call. CDR1 DFQATT and CDR2 SNEGSKA come from the germline V gene (reference sequence). Trimming shortened V by 5 bases and J by 2 bases, and 13 bases separated the two germline ends. The CDR3 is 14 residues long. The CDR3 DNA is TGCAGTGCTGGGGAGGCCAGCGGCAATCAGCCCCAGCATTTT. Protein sequence: CSAGEASGNQPQHF.

The chain has TRBV5-1 and TRBJ2-7; TRBD2 matches 13 bases. CDR1 and CDR2 (germline): SGHRS, YFSETQ. The CDR3 length is 17 residues. V dropped 2 bases and J dropped 0; count of bases not matched to a gene: 5. CDR3 sequence (DNA): TGCGCCAGCAGCTTTGGGACTAGCGGGGCCAGCTCCTACGAGCAGTACTTC. Translation gives CASSFGTSGASSYEQYF. Supplemented by reference TRBV5-1 and TRBJ2-7, the full variable domain reads KAGVTQTPRYLIKTRGQQVTLSCSPISGHRSVSWYQQTPGQGLQFLFEYFSETQRNKGNFPGRFSGRQFSNSRSEMNVSTLELGDSALYLCASSFGTSGASSYEQYFGPGTRLTVT.

J is TRBJ2-4 and V is TRBV7-3; 8 nucleotides line up with TRBD2. The germline V gene encodes CDR1 SGHTA and CDR2 FQGTGA. The CDR3 extends over 13 amino acids. V dropped 5 bases and J dropped 8; count of bases not matched to a gene: 5. The CDR3 is CASSLGRGDIQYF. The CDR3 nucleotides read TGTGCCAGCAGCCTAGGGCGGGGGGACATTCAGTACTTC.

This chain connects TRBV2 to TRBJ2-4; the D gene could be TRBD1 or TRBD2 (5 bases each). This CDR3 spans 14 amino acids. The V gene lost 5 bases and the J gene lost 0 bases, with 8 bases spanning the gap. Germline CDR1 is SNHLY and CDR2 is FYNNEI. DNA of the CDR3: TGTGCCAGCAGTCGGGGCCTAGCCAAAAACATTCAGTACTTC. Its translation: CASSRGLAKNIQYF.

This clonotype was counted between two and nine times. The rearrangement uses TRBV19 and TRBJ2-1; TRBD1 matches at 10 bases. The CDR3 has 15 residues. Germline assignment: CDR1 LNHDA and CDR2 SQIVND (reference sequence). V was clipped by 3 bases and J by 12 bases; unmatched bases: 11. CDR3 region: CASSILGQGLVPQFF. The CDR3 nucleotides are TGTGCCAGTAGTATCTTGGGACAGGGGCTAGTTCCGCAGTTCTTC.

The chain has TRBV28 and TRBJ1-4; D possibly corresponds to TRBD1 (5 bases). The CDR3 loop spans 17 amino acids. V lost 2 bases to trimming and J lost 0 bases, with 13 bases between them. Looked up from germline, CDR1 is MDHEN and CDR2 is SYDVKM. The CDR3 here is CASSLRRGAPTNEKLFF. The CDR3 nucleotides are TGTGCCAGCAGTTTACGAAGGGGAGCTCCAACTAATGAAAAACTGTTTTTT.

This clonotype was detected ten times or more. The V gene is TRBV20-1, the J gene TRBJ2-2; unclear D gene. The CDR3 has 12 residues. The germline gives CDR1 DFQATT, CDR2 SNEGSKA (reference sequence). The CDR3 spells CAHDSRTGELFF. The CDR3 DNA sequence: TGCGCCCACGATAGCCGGACCGGGGAGCTGTTTTTT.